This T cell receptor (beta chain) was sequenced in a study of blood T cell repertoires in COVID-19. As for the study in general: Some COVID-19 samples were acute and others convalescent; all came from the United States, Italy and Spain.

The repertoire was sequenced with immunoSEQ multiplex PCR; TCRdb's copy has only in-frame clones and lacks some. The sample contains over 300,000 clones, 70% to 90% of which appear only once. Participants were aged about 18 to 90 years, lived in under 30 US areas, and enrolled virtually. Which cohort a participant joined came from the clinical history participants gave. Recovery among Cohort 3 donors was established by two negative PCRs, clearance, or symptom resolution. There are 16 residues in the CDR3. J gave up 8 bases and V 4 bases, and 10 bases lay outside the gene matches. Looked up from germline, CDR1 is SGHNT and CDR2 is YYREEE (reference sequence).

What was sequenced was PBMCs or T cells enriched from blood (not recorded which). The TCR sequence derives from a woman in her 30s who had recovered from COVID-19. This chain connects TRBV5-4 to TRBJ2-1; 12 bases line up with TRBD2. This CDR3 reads CASSPPLAGGGDEQFF. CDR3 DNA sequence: TGTGCCAGCAGCCCGCCCCTAGCGGGGGGGGGCGATGAGCAGTTCTTC.